This is a list of T cell receptor beta chains from one sample in a study of a mutant IDH1 vaccine in newly diagnosed glioma. Using immunoSEQ multiplex PCR, the repertoire was profiled, and TCRdb retains in-frame clones only, with some absent. The sample yields more than 25,000 clones, roughly 90% seen once. These receptors' targets are unknown. The material was PBMCs, obtained from a glioma patient whose treatment included an IDH1 peptide vaccine. The receptors derive from a man aged 40-55 years with glioma. The CDR3 runs from the conserved cysteine through the conserved F or W. The D gene is left open where the match is weak. Not all rows give a size; the values are once, few, many and, for expanded clones, a class.

CDR3nt | CDR3aa | v_gene | abundance | j_gene | d_gene
TGTGCCAGCAGCTTAGACACCGGGACAGGGGGGAAAGAGCAGTACTTC | CASSLDTGTGGKEQYF | TRBV7-2 | - | TRBJ2-7 | TRBD1
TGTGCCAGTAGTATAGACCGGGACACCACAGATACGCAGTATTTT | CASSIDRDTTDTQYF | TRBV19 | - | TRBJ2-3 | -
TGCGCCAGCAGCCAAGATTGGACAGGCTACGAGCAGTACTTC | CASSQDWTGYEQYF | TRBV4-3 | - | TRBJ2-7 | TRBD1
TGTGCCAGCAGCTTAGGCGGTTGGCTTTCTGCCGGAGATACGCAGTATTTT | CASSLGGWLSAGDTQYF | TRBV11-1 | - | TRBJ2-3 | -
TGCGCCAGCAGCGAGAGGCGAGTGGGAGATTATGGCTACACCTTC | CASSERRVGDYGYTF | TRBV4-1 | - | TRBJ1-2 | -
TGTGCCAGCAGCCAGGGGCGTGCGCTCGATACGCAGTATTTT | CASSQGRALDTQYF | TRBV7-8 | once | TRBJ2-3 | -
TGCGCCAGCAGCCAAGGGGGGAACAGCTACGAGCAGTACTTC | CASSQGGNSYEQYF | TRBV4-3 | - | TRBJ2-7 | -
TGCGCCAGCGTAATGGGACAGGGGGCGCACACTGAAGCTTTCTTT | CASVMGQGAHTEAFF | TRBV5-1 | - | TRBJ1-1 | TRBD1
TGTGCCAGTAGCTTTGGGGCCAACGTCCTGACTTTC | CASSFGANVLTF | TRBV19 | - | TRBJ2-6 | -
TGTGCCAGCACCCTCGGGACAGAGCTAAAGAGGGAGCTGTTTTTT | CASTLGTELKRELFF | TRBV7-2 | - | TRBJ2-2 | TRBD1
TGTGCCAGCAGTTTCGGGGACATTAGCAATCAGCCCCAGCATTTT | CASSFGDISNQPQHF | TRBV28 | - | TRBJ1-5 | -
TGTGCCAGTAGTATGCAGAGGGAGCCACCATCTGATACGCAGTATTTT | CASSMQREPPSDTQYF | TRBV19 | - | TRBJ2-3 | -
TGTGCCAGCAGCTTCGGGGGGCGTGGAACTGAAGCTTTCTTT | CASSFGGRGTEAFF | TRBV7-2 | - | TRBJ1-1 | -
TGTGCCAGTAGTACAAGACAGGATGGGAACACTGAAGCTTTCTTT | CASSTRQDGNTEAFF | TRBV19 | - | TRBJ1-1 | -
TGTGCCAGCAGTGGGACTAGCGGGGGCCGACTTAGCACAGATACGCAGTATTTT | CASSGTSGGRLSTDTQYF | TRBV2 | - | TRBJ2-3 | TRBD2
TGTGCCAGCAGCCCCTGGTTTGTCGGGGTCCGCTTCATGAACACTGAAGCTTTCTTT | CASSPWFVGVRFMNTEAFF | TRBV7-8 | - | TRBJ1-1 | -
TGTGCCAGCAGCTTATACGCCGGGGGCTACGAGCAGTACTTC | CASSLYAGGYEQYF | TRBV11-2 | - | TRBJ2-7 | -
TGTGCCAGTAGTAACAGGCCGAACACTGAAGCTTTCTTT | CASSNRPNTEAFF | TRBV19 | - | TRBJ1-1 | -
TGTGCCAGTAGTATAGATCTAATGAAAACTTATGGCTACACCTTC | CASSIDLMKTYGYTF | TRBV19 | - | TRBJ1-2 | -
TGCGCCAGCAGCTTAGGGGGGACTAATGAAAAACTGTTTTTT | CASSLGGTNEKLFF | TRBV5-1 | - | TRBJ1-4 | -
TGTGCCAGCAGCTTGTTACCAGACACAGATACGCAGTATTTT | CASSLLPDTDTQYF | TRBV5-4 | - | TRBJ2-3 | -
TGTGCCAGCTCGTATTTAGGTCCGGGGCCGGACGGCTATGGCTACACCTTC | CASSYLGPGPDGYGYTF | TRBV7-8 | - | TRBJ1-2 | -
TGCAGCGTTGAAGCCAGGGGAAACACCATATATTTT | CSVEARGNTIYF | TRBV29-1 | - | TRBJ1-3 | -
TGTGCCAGCAGCACTAACCAGGGCTATGGCTACACCTTC | CASSTNQGYGYTF | TRBV7-2 | - | TRBJ1-2 | -
TGTGCCAGCAGCTTGGGGACAGGGGGTTGGAATTCACCCCTCCACTTT | CASSLGTGGWNSPLHF | TRBV5-6 | - | TRBJ1-6 | TRBD1
TGTGCCAGCAGCCTTGACGTAGCCTACGAGCAGTACTTC | CASSLDVAYEQYF | TRBV28 | - | TRBJ2-7 | -
TGTGCCAGCAGCTTAGAGGGCAGAGGGACTTTAGGCTACACCTTC | CASSLEGRGTLGYTF | TRBV7-2 | - | TRBJ1-2 | -
TGTGCCAGCAGTTATTCCCCGACACGGAAAGACACCATATATTTT | CASSYSPTRKDTIYF | TRBV6-5 | few | TRBJ1-3 | -
TGTGCCAGCAGCTTCACCGCCGGGACAGCGGATAATGAAAAACTGTTTTTT | CASSFTAGTADNEKLFF | TRBV7-9 | - | TRBJ1-4 | TRBD1
TGTGCCAGCAGCCGACCCAGTTACAGGGAAGGGGCTTATGGCTACACCTTC | CASSRPSYREGAYGYTF | TRBV28 | few | TRBJ1-2 | -
TGTGCCAGCACGGCCGGTTTGACACCGCGGGGCTACACCTTC | CASTAGLTPRGYTF | TRBV6-5 | - | TRBJ1-2 | -
TGCGCCAGCAGCTTGGACCGGACAGACACAGATACGCAGTATTTT | CASSLDRTDTDTQYF | TRBV5-1 | - | TRBJ2-3 | -
TGTGCCAGCAGTCCGATGACTAGCGGGACCTACAATGAGCAGTTCTTC | CASSPMTSGTYNEQFF | TRBV27 | few | TRBJ2-1 | TRBD2
TGTGCCAGCAAAACAGGGGGCACTGAAGCTTTCTTT | CASKTGGTEAFF | TRBV28 | - | TRBJ1-1 | TRBD1
TGTGCCAGCAGCATCGGGAACACAGATACGCAGTATTTT | CASSIGNTDTQYF | TRBV9 | - | TRBJ2-3 | -
TGTGCCAGCAGCGGTGGTCAGGGGTTTTATGAGGACACTGAAGCTTTCTTT | CASSGGQGFYEDTEAFF | TRBV7-2 | - | TRBJ1-1 | -
TGTGCCAGCAGGGTCCAGGGGATCTCGGATGGCTACACCTTC | CASRVQGISDGYTF | TRBV28 | - | TRBJ1-2 | -
TGTGCCAGCAGCCAAGATAACACAGGGAGTTACACTGAAGCTTTCTTT | CASSQDNTGSYTEAFF | TRBV4-2 | once | TRBJ1-1 | -
TGTGCCAGCAGCCGCGCGGGACTTGGTAACGAGCAGTACTTC | CASSRAGLGNEQYF | TRBV7-2 | - | TRBJ2-7 | -
TGTGCCAGCAGTGTCGGGGGGCAACGGGAGCAGTTCTTC | CASSVGGQREQFF | TRBV25-1 | - | TRBJ2-1 | -
TGTGCCAGCAGTTACGATGGGATCAATTCACCCCTCCACTTT | CASSYDGINSPLHF | TRBV6-5 | - | TRBJ1-6 | -
TGCGCCAGCAGCTTGGCCTTACTAAATTCTGGAAACACCATATATTTT | CASSLALLNSGNTIYF | TRBV5-1 | few | TRBJ1-3 | -
TGTGCCAGCAGGGGAGGCTACTCCTACAATGAGCAGTTCTTC | CASRGGYSYNEQFF | TRBV5-6 | - | TRBJ2-1 | -
TGCAGCGGTGGGACAGGGTTTTTAGAGACCCAGTACTTC | CSGGTGFLETQYF | TRBV29-1 | - | TRBJ2-5 | TRBD1
TGTGCCAGCAGGGACAGGGTTGGCTACACCTTC | CASRDRVGYTF | TRBV6-5 | - | TRBJ1-2 | TRBD1
TGTGCCAGCAGTGAAGCGACAGGAAGGTGGGCTTTCTTT | CASSEATGRWAFF | TRBV6-1 | - | TRBJ1-1 | -
TGCGCCAGCAGCTTACGAATTCAACAGGGAAATAATTCACCCCTCCACTTT | CASSLRIQQGNNSPLHF | TRBV4-1 | - | TRBJ1-6 | -
TGTGCCAGCCGCGAGGACAGCCAAGAGACCCAGTACTTC | CASREDSQETQYF | TRBV2 | - | TRBJ2-5 | -
TGTGCCAGCAGTTTAATGGACAGCCAAGCCTATGGCTACACCTTC | CASSLMDSQAYGYTF | TRBV28 | - | TRBJ1-2 | -